The 27 T cell receptor beta chains reported below all come from one sample, sequenced in a study of shared clonotypes between healthy human individuals. Repertoires were generated with immunoSEQ multiplex PCR, while TCRdb's copy carries only in-frame clones and drops some. The repertoire consists of roughly 1 million clones, with about 75% occurring once and the leading ten covering roughly 1.4%. Material for sequencing was memory CD4+ T cells sorted from blood. As to subset: CD45RA-negative fraction. These receptors were collected from a man younger than 35 in good health.

V is TRBV9 and J is TRBJ1-2; TRBD1 is a possible D gene (5 bases). Deletions cut 0 bases from V and 12 bases from J, with 15 bases between. Germline CDR1 and CDR2: SGDLS and YYNGEE. The length of the CDR3 is 13 residues. For the CDR3, the DNA is TGTGCCAGCAGCGTAGATTTATGGGGGGAGCACACCTTC. Its protein product is CASSVDLWGEHTF.

About this clone: Other nucleotide sequences from this sample produce the same CDR3. This rearrangement joins TRBV27 to TRBJ1-2, with D uncertain. V was clipped by 6 bases and J by 2 bases, with 10 bases between them. Looked up from germline, CDR1 is MNHEY and CDR2 is SMNVEV (reference sequence). This CDR3 spans 13 amino acids. The CDR3 reads CASSRTSNYGYTF. CDR3 DNA sequence: TGTGCCAGCAGCCGGACGTCCAACTATGGCTACACCTTC.

The CDR3 DNA is TGTGCCAGCAGTATTGACAGGGGACGGGAAAAACTGTTTTTT. Protein: CASSIDRGREKLFF. The chain couples TRBV2 to TRBJ1-4, with 8 bases identical to TRBD1. Germline lookup yields CDR1 SNHLY and CDR2 FYNNEI. V lost 5 bases and J lost 8; bases outside the gene matches: 7. The CDR3 is made up of 14 amino acids.

Many counts were recorded for this clone. V gene TRBV15 combines with J gene TRBJ1-3; D gene unclear. Trimming left V 0 bases short and J 1 base short, with 7 bases between. The germline gives CDR1 LNHNV, CDR2 YYDKDF (reference sequence). CDR3 length equals 15 residues. CDR3 loop: CATSRDRASGNTIYF. The CDR3 coding sequence is TGTGCCACCAGCAGAGATCGTGCGTCTGGAAACACCATATATTTT.

Of note for this clone: The same CDR3 also results from other DNA sequences found in this sample. This chain joins TRBV30 and TRBJ1-1; 7 positions agree with TRBD1. The CDR3 is made up of 12 amino acids. CDR1 is GTSNPN, CDR2 SVGIG, per germline (reference sequence). Trimming took 2 bases from V and 5 from J; bases not matched to a gene: 2. The CDR3 nucleotides read TGTGCCTGGAGTCCGACAGGGACTGAAGCTTTCTTT. Translated: CAWSPTGTEAFF.

The chain couples TRBV28 to TRBJ2-7; 10 positions match TRBD1. Germline V gives CDR1 MDHEN, CDR2 SYDVKM. V dropped 7 bases and J dropped 5; count of bases not matched to a gene: 8. The CDR3 totals 14 residues. CDR3 region: CASTARDRGNEQYF. DNA for the CDR3: TGTGCCAGCACGGCCCGGGACAGGGGAAACGAGCAGTACTTC.

V and J are TRBV12-5 and TRBJ1-2; 8 positions agree with TRBD1. The CDR3 has 16 residues. J gave up 2 bases and V 2 bases, and 7 bases lay outside the gene matches. Germline assignment: CDR1 LGHNT and CDR2 FRNRAP. The CDR3 sequence: CASGLFQTGANYGYTF. The CDR3 region has the DNA TGTGCTAGTGGTTTGTTCCAGACAGGGGCGAACTATGGCTACACCTTC.

The chain carries TRBV11-2 and TRBJ2-3, with 9 bases lining up with TRBD2. J was trimmed by 5 bases and V by 1 base; bases with no gene match: 13. The CDR3 is 18 amino acids. Germline lookup yields CDR1 SGHAT and CDR2 FQNNGV. The CDR3 loop is CASSLVAGGQLIRDTQYF. CDR3 bases: TGTGCCAGCAGCTTAGTGGCGGGAGGGCAGTTGATCAGAGATACGCAGTATTTT. Filled out from reference TRBV11-2 and TRBJ2-3, the complete variable domain reads EAGVAQSPRYKIIEKRQSVAFWCNPISGHATLYWYQQILGQGPKLLIQFQNNGVVDDSQLPKDRFSAERLKGVDSTLKIQPAKLEDSAVYLCASSLVAGGQLIRDTQYFGPGTRLTVL.

This clone was recorded only once. Other nucleotide sequences in the sample specify the same CDR3. The chain carries TRBV5-1 and TRBJ1-5; no firm D call. The germline CDR1 and CDR2 sequences are SGHRS and YFSETQ. CDR3 size: 15 residues. Trimming took off 4 bases at V and 3 bases at J, with 14 bases between the two ends. CDR3 sequence (DNA): TGCGCCAGCAGCCTTTCGGGTTACTCCAATCAGCCCCAGCATTTT. This encodes CASSLSGYSNQPQHF.

Here the CDR3 DNA reads TGTGCCAGTGTTCAGGGGACAATACCCTATGGCTACACCTTC. It codes for CASVQGTIPYGYTF. V gene TRBV28 combines with J gene TRBJ1-2; perhaps TRBD1 as D (6 bases). Trimming left V 9 bases short and J 4 bases short, with 18 bases between. Germline lookup yields CDR1 MDHEN and CDR2 SYDVKM. This CDR3 region has 14 residues.

This chain links TRBV9 with TRBJ1-2; D gene unclear. From germline, CDR1 is SGDLS and CDR2 YYNGEE. V lost 4 bases, J lost 2 bases, and 9 bases lay in between. This CDR3 region has 13 residues. The CDR3 DNA sequence: TGTGCCAGCAGCCTTAGGGTGAACTATGGCTACACCTTC. It is translated as CASSLRVNYGYTF.

In nucleotides, the CDR3 is TGTGCCAGCGGAAGGGGACAGGCCTACGAGCAGTACTTC. Its protein is CASGRGQAYEQYF. The chain carries TRBV5-4 and TRBJ2-5; 8 bases are a match to TRBD1. The DNA end is a closer match to TRBJ2-7, so the J assignment may be wrong. The CDR3 covers 13 residues. Germline V gives CDR1 SGHNT, CDR2 YYREEE (reference sequence).

This clone has a single count. CDR3 amino acids: CSVEPQNRIDGYTF. CDR3 sequence (DNA): TGCAGCGTTGAACCCCAGAACAGGATCGATGGCTACACCTTC. The chain is built from TRBV29-1 and TRBJ1-2, with a possible D match to TRBD1 (5 bases). The V gene's germline CDR1 is SQVTM and CDR2 ANQGSEA. Trimming left V 2 bases short and J 6 bases short, with 16 bases between. The length of the CDR3 is 14 residues.

This clone has more than one count but fewer than ten. The chain has TRBV10-3 and TRBJ1-2; D is uncertain. The CDR3 has 14 residues. Germline V gives CDR1 ENHRY, CDR2 SYGVKD. With 7 bases removed from V and 4 bases from J, the gap between germline ends came to 16 bases. The DNA for the CDR3 is TGTGCCATCACCGACACCTCTCTGGGCTATGGCTACACCTTC. Amino acid sequence: CAITDTSLGYGYTF.

The chain is built from TRBV5-1 and TRBJ2-5, with a tentative D call TRBD1 (5 bases). The V end lost 2 bases, the J end lost 5 bases, and 13 bases lay between the germline ends. The CDR3 runs to 14 residues. Per the germline V gene, CDR1 is SGHRS and CDR2 is YFSETQ. As DNA, the CDR3 is TGCGCCAGCAGCTTTACAGGAAAAAGGGAGACCCAGTACTTC. Translation: CASSFTGKRETQYF.

Of note for this clone: Other DNA sequences in the same sample also yield this CDR3. The chain links TRBV5-1 to TRBJ1-3; unclear D gene. The CDR3 is made up of 14 amino acids. Germline V gene data show CDR1 as SGHRS and CDR2 as YFSETQ. V was trimmed by 0 bases and J by 0 bases, leaving 4 bases between them. CDR3 sequence: CASSLVGSGNTIYF. The CDR3, as DNA: TGCGCCAGCAGCTTGGTTGGCTCTGGAAACACCATATATTTT.

The V call is TRBV19, the J call TRBJ2-4; possibly TRBD1 or TRBD2 for D (5 bases each). The CDR3 is 12 amino acids. Germline loops: CDR1 LNHDA, CDR2 SQIVND (reference sequence). Trimming left V 10 bases short and J 14 bases short, with 21 bases between. The CDR3 spells CAIAGRDATKYF. The DNA of the CDR3 is TGTGCCATTGCCGGTCGGGACGCAACGAAGTACTTC.

The gene calls are TRBV5-1 and TRBJ1-1; D unresolved. Germline-derived CDR1 and CDR2 are SGHRS and YFSETQ. The CDR3 totals 15 residues. Trimming removed 4 bases at V and 1 base at J, with 14 bases between. CDR3 amino acids: CASSTGPLGNTEAFF. The CDR3, as DNA: TGCGCCAGCAGCACCGGCCCCTTGGGGAACACTGAAGCTTTCTTT.

The genes are TRBV6-1 and TRBJ2-2; 9 bases align to TRBD1. The junction had 8 bases not matched to a gene; V was cut back by 4 bases and J by 5 bases. The germline gives CDR1 MNHNS, CDR2 SASEGT. The CDR3 sequence is 16 residues long. CDR3 nucleotides: TGTGCCAGCAGTGCTGAACAGGGGGCGCGGACCGGGGAGCTGTTTTTT. Its translation: CASSAEQGARTGELFF.

V usage is TRBV19 and J usage is TRBJ2-6; D remains unclear. Germline V gene lookup returns CDR1 LNHDA and CDR2 SQIVND (reference sequence). The CDR3 extends over 15 amino acids. The V end lost 5 bases, the J end lost 0 bases, and 8 bases lay between the germline ends. CDR3 DNA sequence: TGTGCCAGTAGTCGCGTCTACTCTGGGGCCAACGTCCTGACTTTC. Its translation is CASSRVYSGANVLTF. Using reference TRBV19 and TRBJ2-6 for the parts outside the CDR3, the full variable domain is DGGITQSPKYLFRKEGQNVTLSCEQNLNHDAMYWYRQDPGQGLRLIYYSQIVNDFQKGDIAEGYSVSREKKESFPLTVTSAQKNPTAFYLCASSRVYSGANVLTFGAGSRLTVL.

This clone was seen repeatedly, ten times or more. The rearrangement joins TRBV7-2 to TRBJ1-5; D perhaps matches TRBD1 (5 bases). This CDR3 is 15 amino acids long. Germline-derived CDR1 and CDR2 are SGHTA and FQGNSA. Between the trimmed V and J ends, which lost 3 bases and 6 bases, there was a span of 15 bases. The DNA of the CDR3 is TGTGCCAGCAGCTTTTTGGCTCAGGGAAGTCAGCCCCAGCATTTT. This sequence encodes CASSFLAQGSQPQHF. The full variable domain, completed using reference TRBV7-2 and TRBJ1-5, is GAGVSQSPSNKVTEKGKDVELRCDPISGHTALYWYRQSLGQGLEFLIYFQGNSAPDKSGLPSDRFSAERTGGSVSTLTIQRTQQEDSAVYLCASSFLAQGSQPQHFGDGTRLSIL.

The chain uses TRBV29-1 and TRBJ2-1; 13 positions match TRBD2. This CDR3 comprises 15 residues. Germline lookup yields CDR1 SQVTM and CDR2 ANQGSEA. The trim removed 6 bases at V and 7 bases at J, leaving 9 bases unmatched. CDR3 DNA: TGCAGCGTGAGAGTAGGGACTAGCGGGACTAATGAGCAGTTCTTC. This gives the protein CSVRVGTSGTNEQFF.

The chain carries TRBV28 and TRBJ1-1, with a tentative D call TRBD1 (5 bases). V lost 2 bases to trimming and J lost 5 bases, with 15 bases between them. This CDR3 has 15 residues. Germline CDR1 and CDR2: MDHEN and SYDVKM. CDR3 residues: CASSLGGGGWTEAFF. Here the CDR3 DNA reads TGTGCCAGCAGTTTAGGAGGCGGGGGGTGGACTGAAGCTTTCTTT.

This chain connects TRBV5-4 to TRBJ1-4, with D tentatively TRBD1 (5 bases). The V gene's germline CDR1 is SGHNT and CDR2 YYREEE (reference sequence). V lost 0 bases, J lost 0 bases, and 12 bases lay in between. The CDR3 covers 17 residues. This chain's CDR3 is CASSLGGTLATNEKLFF. CDR3 nucleotide sequence: TGTGCCAGCAGCTTGGGGGGCACGTTGGCAACTAATGAAAAACTGTTTTTT.

This sequence joins TRBV6-5 and TRBJ2-7; D is perhaps TRBD1 (6 bases). Trimming removed 0 bases from V and 4 bases from J, with 13 bases in between. The length of the CDR3 is 15 residues. Germline values: CDR1 MNHEY, CDR2 SVGAGI. CDR3 sequence: CASSYSPRDTYEQYF. The DNA of the CDR3 is TGTGCCAGCAGTTACTCCCCCCGGGACACATACGAGCAGTACTTC.

The chain employs TRBV30 and TRBJ2-1; TRBD1 matches at 8 bases. Germline V lookup: CDR1 GTSNPN, CDR2 SVGIG (reference sequence). This CDR3 region has 19 residues. The V and J ends lost 3 bases and 10 bases, in that order; junction bases with no gene match: 26. As DNA, the CDR3 is TGTGCCTGGAGGCCCGGGACAGGCTCGTTGATGGCGGGGTTCGTGGAGCAGTTCTTC. Translation gives CAWRPGTGSLMAGFVEQFF.

As regards this clone: This may be a read error, as it is one base from a much larger clone. V is TRBV7-9 and J is TRBJ2-5; 11 bases match TRBD1. CDR1 and CDR2 from the germline V gene are SEHNR and FQNEAQ (reference sequence). The V gene end was trimmed by 4 bases and the J gene end by 4 bases; junction bases not matched to a gene: 2. CDR3 length equals 14 residues. The CDR3: CASSSGTGGETQYF. The CDR3 coding sequence is TGTGCCAGCAGCTCCGGGACAGGGGGAGAGACCCAGTACTTC.